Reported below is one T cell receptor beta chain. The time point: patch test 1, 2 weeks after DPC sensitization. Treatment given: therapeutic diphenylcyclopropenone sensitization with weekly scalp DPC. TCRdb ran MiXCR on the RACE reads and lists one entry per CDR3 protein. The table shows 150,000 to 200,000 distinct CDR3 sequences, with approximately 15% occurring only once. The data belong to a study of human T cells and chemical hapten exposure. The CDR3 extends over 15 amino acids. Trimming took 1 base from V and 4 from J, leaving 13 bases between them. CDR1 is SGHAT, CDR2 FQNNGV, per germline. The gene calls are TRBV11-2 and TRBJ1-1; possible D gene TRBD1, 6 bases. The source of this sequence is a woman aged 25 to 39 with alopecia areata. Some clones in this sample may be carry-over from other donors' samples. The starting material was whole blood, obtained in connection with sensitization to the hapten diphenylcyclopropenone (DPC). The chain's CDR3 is CASSLGHRVATEAFF. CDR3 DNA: TGTGCCAGCAGCTTAGGTCACAGGGTGGCCACTGAAGCTTTCTTT.